The 21 T cell receptor beta chains in this list originate from one sample, sequenced in a study of CD8 T cells in Susac syndrome. Random hexamers were used to reverse transcribe the RNA input (roughly 0.5 to 1 ug). TCRdb reanalysed the immunoSEQ multiplex PCR reads using MiXCR and keeps one entry per CDR3 protein. The table has tens of thousands of distinct CDR3 sequences, 85% to 95% seen once. Sequencing input: CD8+ T cells from PBMCs. These receptor sequences come from a human donor with Susac syndrome.

The genes are TRBV6-2 or TRBV6-3 and TRBJ2-7; 9 nucleotides agree with TRBD1. V lost 6 bases and J lost 7; bases outside the gene matches: 10. Germline loops: CDR1 MNHEY, CDR2 SVGEGT. CDR3 length: 14 amino acids. CDR3 nucleotides: TGTGCCAGCAGCGACGGGACAGGGCTTCAGGAGCAGTACTTC. Protein sequence: CASSDGTGLQEQYF.

V is TRBV12-3 or TRBV12-4 and J is TRBJ2-1; 7 bases are shared with TRBD2. Trimming removed 4 bases from V and 8 bases from J; junction bases left unmatched: 2. This CDR3 has 12 residues. The CDR3 nucleotides read TGTGCCAGCAGTTGGGGAGGGGATGAGCAGTTCTTC. It specifies CASSWGGDEQFF.

The chain links TRBV24-1 to TRBJ1-2; the match to TRBD1 covers 9 bases. The CDR3 sequence is 15 residues long. Germline CDR1 and CDR2: KGHDR and SFDVKD. The V gene end was trimmed by 6 bases and the J gene end by 5 bases; junction bases not matched to a gene: 9. Here the CDR3 DNA reads TGTGCCACCAGTTTGTACGGGGACAGGGCTTATGGCTACACCTTC. Protein product: CATSLYGDRAYGYTF.

This clonotype was observed once. This chain links TRBV16 with TRBJ1-1, with D perhaps TRBD1 (6 bases). Germline V gene lookup returns CDR1 KGHSY and CDR2 FQNENV. V lost 2 bases, J lost 7 bases, and 8 bases lay in between. This CDR3 has 12 residues. The CDR3 loop reads CASSQQGNEAFF. In DNA form, the CDR3 reads TGTGCCAGCAGCCAACAGGGGAATGAAGCTTTCTTT. Combining the CDR3 with reference TRBV16 and TRBJ1-1 gives the whole variable domain GEEVAQTPKHLVRGEGQKAKLYCAPIKGHSYVFWYQQVLKNEFKFLISFQNENVFDETGMPKERFSAKCLPNSPCSLEIQATKLEDSAVYFCASSQQGNEAFFGQGTRLTVV.

This clonotype showed up just once. The V call is TRBV5-4, the J call TRBJ2-5, with TRBD2 matching 8 bases. CDR3 length: 16 amino acids. Germline trimming cut 2 bases from V and 3 bases from J; bases unmatched to any gene: 9. CDR1 SGHNT and CDR2 YYREEE come from the germline V gene (reference sequence). CDR3 in DNA: TGTGCCAGCAGCTTATCCAGCGGGAGAGAAAAAGAGACCCAGTACTTC. It specifies CASSLSSGREKETQYF.

The gene calls are TRBV19 and TRBJ2-7; D remains unclear. This CDR3 region has 13 residues. Germline CDR1 reads LNHDA; CDR2 reads SQIVND (reference sequence). Trimming left V 5 bases short and J 5 bases short, with 13 bases between. The CDR3 sequence: CASSLLQAHEQYF. DNA of the CDR3: TGTGCCAGTAGTCTCCTCCAGGCCCACGAGCAGTACTTC.

The V call is TRBV29-1, the J call TRBJ2-5, with TRBD1 as a possible D gene (5 bases). This CDR3 spans 12 amino acids. With 4 bases removed from V and 5 bases from J, the gap between germline ends came to 11 bases. Germline assignment: CDR1 SQVTM and CDR2 ANQGSEA. Here the CDR3 DNA reads TGCAGCGTTGTAGGGGCAGGTGAGACCCAGTACTTC. Encoded protein: CSVVGAGETQYF.

The V gene is TRBV7-6, the J gene TRBJ2-3, with 9 bases lining up with TRBD1. Germline V gene data show CDR1 as SGHVS and CDR2 as FNYEAQ. The CDR3 runs to 16 residues. V lost 5 bases to trimming and J lost 3 bases; unmatched junction nucleotides: 9. CDR3 DNA: TGTGCCAGCAGCCCCGCTTCGGACAGGGGAACAGATACGCAGTATTTT. Amino acids: CASSPASDRGTDTQYF.

CDR3 loop: CAISESSYEQYF. The CDR3 nucleotides read TGTGCCATCAGTGAGTCCAGCTACGAGCAGTACTTC. The chain has TRBV10-3 and TRBJ2-7; D not resolved. Germline CDR1 ENHRY, CDR2 SYGVKD. CDR3 length equals 12 residues. V was cut by 0 bases and J by 3 bases, with 3 bases left in between.

CDR3 sequence reads: CSVHTGTGAYEQYF. The CDR3 DNA sequence: TGCAGCGTCCATACCGGGACAGGGGCCTACGAGCAGTACTTC. The chain is built from TRBV29-1 and TRBJ2-7, with 10 nucleotides matching TRBD1. The CDR3 extends over 14 amino acids. Looked up from germline, CDR1 is SQVTM and CDR2 is ANQGSEA. Trimming at V came to 6 bases and at J to 2 bases, leaving 7 bases not matched to a gene.

This clonotype was observed a single time. The chain carries TRBV28 and TRBJ2-1, with D maybe TRBD2 (6 bases). Trimming stripped 3 bases from V and 6 bases from J, with 12 bases between. Germline CDR1 MDHEN, CDR2 SYDVKM. The CDR3 loop spans 14 amino acids. The DNA of the CDR3 is TGTGCCAGCAGTTTTGGAGGGAGAACCAATGAGCAGTTCTTC. Amino acids: CASSFGGRTNEQFF. The variable domain in full, completed from reference TRBV28 and TRBJ2-1, reads DVKVTQSSRYLVKRTGEKVFLECVQDMDHENMFWYRQDPGLGLRLIYFSYDVKMKEKGDIPEGYSVSREKKERFSLILESASTNQTSMYLCASSFGGRTNEQFFGPGTRLTVL.

The gene calls are TRBV12-3 or TRBV12-4 and TRBJ2-1; D is uncertain. Trimming removed 5 bases at V and 9 bases at J, with 8 bases between. CDR3 length equals 11 residues. The CDR3 nucleotides read TGTGCCAGCAGTCCCAGAGCTGAGCAGTTCTTC. This codes for CASSPRAEQFF.

There are a few counts of this clonotype. The J gene is TRBJ1-2, the V gene TRBV6-1; TRBD1 aligns across 7 bases. Per germline, CDR1 MNHNS and CDR2 SASEGT. V dropped 3 bases and J dropped 6; count of bases not matched to a gene: 7. The length of the CDR3 is 14 residues. CDR3 loop: CASSEGTEPHGYTF. CDR3 nucleotides: TGTGCCAGCAGTGAGGGGACAGAGCCCCATGGCTACACCTTC.

This clonotype showed up just once. The chain combines TRBV13 with TRBJ2-7, with 11 bases aligning to TRBD1. CDR1 and CDR2 (germline): PRHDT, FYEKMQ (reference sequence). The ends lost 4 bases at V and 5 bases at J; junction bases unmatched: 4. The CDR3 covers 14 residues. CDR3 in amino acids: CASSSGTGGHEQYF. The CDR3 DNA is TGTGCCAGCAGCTCAGGGACAGGGGGGCACGAGCAGTACTTC.

The J gene is TRBJ1-5, the V gene TRBV7-9; D is ambiguous. V lost 1 base to trimming and J lost 3 bases, with 7 bases between them. The CDR3 sequence is 14 residues long. Looked up from germline, CDR1 is SEHNR and CDR2 is FQNEAQ (reference sequence). The CDR3 sequence is CASSLGSDNQPQHF. DNA for the CDR3: TGTGCCAGCAGCTTAGGTTCAGACAATCAGCCCCAGCATTTT.

V is TRBV19 and J is TRBJ2-7; D possibly corresponds to TRBD2 (6 bases). Germline CDR1 is LNHDA and CDR2 is SQIVND (reference sequence). This CDR3 contains 12 residues. The ends were cut back, 7 bases at V and 6 bases at J, with 13 bases in the middle. The CDR3 sequence: CASTTGAGEQYF. CDR3 sequence (DNA): TGTGCCAGTACCACAGGAGCGGGCGAGCAGTACTTC.

The chain recombines TRBV27 with TRBJ1-1, with D maybe TRBD1 (5 bases). This CDR3 has 14 amino acids. The germline V gene has CDR1 MNHEY and CDR2 SMNVEV (reference sequence). Trimming pared 5 bases from V and 4 bases from J, leaving 14 bases between. CDR3 in DNA: TGTGCCAGCAGTCGTCCGGGGGGGAGCACTGAAGCTTTCTTT. It yields the protein CASSRPGGSTEAFF.

This chain joins TRBV30 and TRBJ1-1; possibly TRBD1 for D (5 bases). The CDR3 loop spans 12 amino acids. V was cut by 0 bases and J by 10 bases, with 12 bases left in between. CDR1 GTSNPN and CDR2 SVGIG come from the germline V gene (reference sequence). The CDR3 coding sequence is TGTGCCTGGAGTGTACTCGGCGGGGCAGCTTTCTTT. Translation gives CAWSVLGGAAFF. The full variable domain, completed using reference TRBV30 and TRBJ1-1, is SQTIHQWPATLVQPVGSPLSLECTVEGTSNPNLYWYRQAAGRGLQLLFYSVGIGQISSEVPQNLSASRPQDRQFILSSKKLLLSDSGFYLCAWSVLGGAAFFGQGTRLTVV.

V usage is TRBV5-4 and J usage is TRBJ1-2; 9 nucleotides line up with TRBD1. CDR3 size: 12 residues. V trimming: 3 bases; J trimming: 7 bases; junction bases outside the gene matches: 1. Germline values: CDR1 SGHNT, CDR2 YYREEE (reference sequence). As DNA, the CDR3 is TGTGCCAGCAGCTCGGGACAGGGTGGCTACACCTTC. Translating gives CASSSGQGGYTF.

V gene TRBV27 combines with J gene TRBJ2-1; TRBD2 aligns across 9 bases. The V gene's germline CDR1 is MNHEY and CDR2 SMNVEV (reference sequence). The V gene end was trimmed by 6 bases and the J gene end by 1 base; junction bases not matched to a gene: 7. CDR3 length: 16 amino acids. CDR3 amino acids: CASSPLAGVSYNEQFF. Here the CDR3 DNA reads TGTGCCAGCAGCCCTTTAGCGGGAGTGTCCTACAATGAGCAGTTCTTC.

V is TRBV19 and J is TRBJ1-2; no firm D call. The CDR3 loop spans 11 amino acids. V was pared by 3 bases and J by 6 bases, with 5 bases between. Germline V gene sequence: CDR1 LNHDA, CDR2 SQIVND (reference sequence). The CDR3, as DNA: TGTGCCAGTAGTATGGAGGATGGCTACACCTTC. Protein: CASSMEDGYTF.